These 29 T cell receptor beta chains originate from one sample sequenced in a study of cytomegalovirus exposure and HLA in healthy donors. Use of 60 Vbeta and 13 Jbeta primers characterized the PCR. Assay used: immunoSEQ multiplex PCR; TCRdb lists only in-frame clones, some missing. The table lists 120,000 or so clones, 80% of them singletons. Sequenced sample: PBMCs. Receptor source: a female donor in good health and CMV-seropositive.

This chain joins TRBV30 and TRBJ1-1, with D maybe TRBD1 (5 bases). CDR3 size: 13 residues. Germline CDR1 reads GTSNPN; CDR2 reads SVGIG (reference sequence). V dropped 6 bases and J dropped 7 bases, with 18 bases sitting between them. The CDR3 DNA reads TGTGCCTGCCTCAACGGGGGTTTTGGTGAAGCTTTCTTT. Its protein product is CACLNGGFGEAFF.

This chain links TRBV28 with TRBJ1-2; 8 bases are a match to TRBD1. The germline gives CDR1 MDHEN, CDR2 SYDVKM. With 3 bases clipped from V and 2 bases from J, the junction kept 2 bases outside the gene matches. The CDR3 length is 14 residues. In nucleotides, the CDR3 is TGTGCCAGCAGTTTTTCAGGGGGCAACTATGGCTACACCTTC. Its protein product is CASSFSGGNYGYTF.

Here the CDR3 reads CASSTRQGSNEKLFF. CDR3 nucleotide sequence: TGTGCCAGCAGTACCCGACAGGGTTCTAATGAAAAACTGTTTTTT. The genes are TRBV27 and TRBJ1-4; 7 positions agree with TRBD1. CDR3 length: 15 residues. V lost 5 bases, J lost 3 bases, and 6 bases stayed unmatched. Per the germline V gene, CDR1 is MNHEY and CDR2 is SMNVEV (reference sequence). The full variable domain, rest sourced from reference TRBV27 and TRBJ1-4, is EAQVTQNPRYLITVTGKKLTVTCSQNMNHEYMSWYRQDPGLGLRQIYYSMNVEVTDKGDVPEGYKVSRKEKRNFPLILESPSPNQTSLYFCASSTRQGSNEKLFFGSGTQLSVL.

The chain couples TRBV28 to TRBJ1-4, with 8 bases matching TRBD1. The CDR3 spans 14 residues. Looked up from germline, CDR1 is MDHEN and CDR2 is SYDVKM. The J segment lost 3 bases and the V segment lost 6 bases, leaving 3 bases of the junction unmatched. This chain's CDR3 is CASSQQGANEKLFF. The CDR3 DNA reads TGTGCCAGCAGCCAACAGGGGGCTAATGAAAAACTGTTTTTT.

J is TRBJ2-7 and V is TRBV18; D remains unclear. CDR1 is KGHSH and CDR2 is LQKENI in the germline V gene. The CDR3 is 15 residues long. The V end lost 0 bases, the J end lost 1 base, and 10 bases lay between the germline ends. The CDR3 region has the DNA TGTGCCAGCTCACCACCGGGTCACAGTTCCTACGAGCAGTACTTC. Translated, it gives CASSPPGHSSYEQYF.

The rearrangement uses TRBV21-1 and TRBJ1-4. TRBV21-1 is assigned pseudogene status. The CDR3 spans 16 residues. CDR3 sequence reads: CASSRRERDCNEKLFF. The CDR3 coding sequence is TGTGCCAGCAGCCGTAGGGAGAGGGATTGTAATGAAAAACTGTTTTTT.

This chain connects TRBV5-8 to TRBJ2-5; D is possibly TRBD1 (6 bases). CDR3 length equals 15 residues. The V and J ends lost 0 bases and 5 bases respectively, with 14 bases between them. Germline assignment: CDR1 SGHTS and CDR2 YDEGEE. The CDR3 region has the DNA TGTGCCAGCAGCTTGGGGGCACTCCAGGGGGAGACCCAGTACTTC. Its translation: CASSLGALQGETQYF.

The gene calls are TRBV5-5 and TRBJ2-5, with a weak D call TRBD2 (6 bases). The DNA end is more similar to TRBJ2-7, so the J call may be wrong. CDR3 length equals 15 residues. Germline V CDR1 and CDR2: SGHKS, YYEKEE (reference sequence). DNA of the CDR3: TGTGCCAGCAGCCCCTTCCTAGGGAGGATCCACGAGCAGTACTTC. Protein: CASSPFLGRIHEQYF.

This chain joins TRBV5-1 and TRBJ2-7, with 9 bases that match TRBD1. Trimming cost V 5 bases and J 5 bases; bases outside gene matches: 8. This CDR3 is 14 amino acids long. The germline CDR1 and CDR2 sequences are SGHRS and YFSETQ. The DNA of the CDR3 is TGCGCCAGCAGACGGACAGGGGAACTCAACGAGCAGTACTTC. This codes for CASRRTGELNEQYF. The variable domain in full, completed from reference TRBV5-1 and TRBJ2-7, reads KAGVTQTPRYLIKTRGQQVTLSCSPISGHRSVSWYQQTPGQGLQFLFEYFSETQRNKGNFPGRFSGRQFSNSRSEMNVSTLELGDSALYLCASRRTGELNEQYFGPGTRLTVT.

V gene TRBV30 combines with J gene TRBJ2-3; 9 bases are shared with TRBD2. V trimming: 2 bases; J trimming: 2 bases; junction bases outside the gene matches: 11. The CDR3 runs 17 residues. Germline CDR1 is GTSNPN and CDR2 is SVGIG (reference sequence). CDR3 bases: TGTGCCTGGAGTCCCTTTGGGGTAGCGGGGGTCACAGATACGCAGTATTTT. It is translated as CAWSPFGVAGVTDTQYF.

The J gene is TRBJ1-2, the V gene TRBV19; 7 nucleotides line up with TRBD1. Trimming cost V 5 bases and J 8 bases; bases outside gene matches: 14. Per the germline V gene, CDR1 is LNHDA and CDR2 is SQIVND (reference sequence). The CDR3 has 15 residues. The CDR3 region is CASSAVGQILEGYTF. The CDR3 coding sequence is TGTGCCAGTAGTGCGGTGGGACAGATCCTTGAGGGCTACACCTTC. Together with reference TRBV19 and TRBJ1-2, the CDR3 gives the full variable domain: DGGITQSPKYLFRKEGQNVTLSCEQNLNHDAMYWYRQDPGQGLRLIYYSQIVNDFQKGDIAEGYSVSREKKESFPLTVTSAQKNPTAFYLCASSAVGQILEGYTFGSGTRLTVV.

DNA of the CDR3: TGTGCCAGCAGTGAATCGGTGGGGGCAGGTGGGGACTATGGCTACACCTTC. Protein product: CASSESVGAGGDYGYTF. V is TRBV6-1 and J is TRBJ1-2; TRBD1 is a possible D gene (6 bases). Germline values: CDR1 MNHNS, CDR2 SASEGT. The ends were cut back, 2 bases at V and 3 bases at J, with 19 bases in the middle. The CDR3 is 17 amino acids.

Details on this clone: An end of the junction differs from the germline gene, which may be a read error. The rearrangement joins TRBV6-5 to TRBJ1-1; D remains ambiguous. This CDR3 region has 14 residues. The germline V gene has CDR1 MNHEY and CDR2 SVGAGI. The CDR3 loop reads CASGYSYGNTEAFF. CDR3 nucleotides: TGTGCCAGCGGTTACTCATACGGGAACACTGAAGCTTTCTTT.

This chain connects TRBV7-6 to TRBJ2-5; maybe TRBD1 (7 bases). CDR3 length: 15 residues. From germline, CDR1 is SGHVS and CDR2 FNYEAQ. Trimming took 6 bases from V and 0 from J, leaving 14 bases between them. The CDR3 loop is CASRKSGGNQETQYF. Written as DNA, the CDR3 is TGTGCCAGCAGAAAATCAGGGGGGAACCAAGAGACCCAGTACTTC. Drawing the rest from reference TRBV7-6 and TRBJ2-5, the complete variable domain is GAGVSQSPRYKVTKRGQDVALRCDPISGHVSLYWYRQALGQGPEFLTYFNYEAQQDKSGLPNDRFSAERPEGSISTLTIQRTEQRDSAMYRCASRKSGGNQETQYFGPGTRLLVL.

This chain connects TRBV5-4 to TRBJ2-6, with TRBD1 matching 7 bases. The length of the CDR3 is 15 residues. Trimming at V came to 4 bases and at J to 2 bases, leaving 3 bases not matched to a gene. Germline CDR1 is SGHNT and CDR2 is YYREEE (reference sequence). The CDR3 spells CASSITGAGANVLTF. Here the CDR3 DNA reads TGTGCCAGCAGCATAACAGGGGCTGGGGCCAACGTCCTGACTTTC.

The chain recombines TRBV9 with TRBJ1-1; 7 bases map to TRBD1. After removal of 3 bases from V and 0 bases from J, the junction contained 5 bases not matched to a gene. Germline CDR1 SGDLS, CDR2 YYNGEE. The CDR3 consists of 15 residues. CDR3 bases: TGTGCCAGCAGCGCCACCGGGACAGTGAACACTGAAGCTTTCTTT. Amino acid sequence: CASSATGTVNTEAFF.

This rearrangement joins TRBV7-8 to TRBJ2-2, with D possibly TRBD2 on 5 matching bases. CDR3 length: 14 amino acids. V was cut by 4 bases and J by 1 base, with 7 bases left in between. Germline V gives CDR1 SGHVS, CDR2 FQNEAQ. CDR3 sequence (DNA): TGTGCCAGCAGCTCAACTAGGAACACCGGGGAGCTGTTTTTT. It translates to CASSSTRNTGELFF. Drawing the rest from reference TRBV7-8 and TRBJ2-2, the complete variable domain is GAGVSQSPRYKVAKRGQDVALRCDPISGHVSLFWYQQALGQGPEFLTYFQNEAQLDKSGLPSDRFFAERPEGSVSTLKIQRTQQEDSAVYLCASSSTRNTGELFFGEGSRLTVL.

This chain joins TRBV7-2 and TRBJ2-5; 8 nucleotides line up with TRBD1. This CDR3 has 14 amino acids. Germline assignment: CDR1 SGHTA and CDR2 FQGNSA. V was clipped by 5 bases and J by 7 bases; unmatched bases: 9. In nucleotides, the CDR3 is TGTGCCAGCAGCCCGAACAGGGGGTTGGGGACCCAGTACTTC. It codes for CASSPNRGLGTQYF.

This clone has just a few counts. V and J are TRBV5-4 and TRBJ1-6; D may be TRBD1 (6 bases). The CDR3 totals 14 residues. Germline CDR1 and CDR2: SGHNT and YYREEE (reference sequence). The V gene lost 7 bases and the J gene lost 5 bases, with 13 bases spanning the gap. The CDR3 reads CASSRSGDNSPLHF. CDR3 bases: TGTGCCAGCTCAAGGTCAGGGGATAATTCACCCCTCCACTTT.

The V gene is TRBV1, the J gene TRBJ1-1; the table's D call of TRBD1 was not tested on the DNA. TRBV1 is assigned pseudogene status. The CDR3 loop spans 15 amino acids. For the CDR3, the DNA is TGCACCAGCAGCCAAGGAGGACAGGGGGCGGCTGAAGCTTTCTTT. Translating it yields CTSSQGGQGAAEAFF.

This chain links TRBV7-9 with TRBJ1-6, with 8 bases lining up with TRBD1. From germline, CDR1 is SEHNR and CDR2 FQNEAQ (reference sequence). V was clipped by 0 bases and J by 7 bases; unmatched bases: 2. The CDR3 spans 15 residues. CDR3 sequence reads: CASSLADRANSPLHF. DNA for the CDR3: TGTGCCAGCAGCTTAGCGGACAGGGCAAATTCACCCCTCCACTTT.

The chain uses TRBV5-8 and TRBJ1-4, with D maybe TRBD1 (6 bases). Germline loops: CDR1 SGHTS, CDR2 YDEGEE. Trimming removed 0 bases from V and 5 bases from J, with 14 bases in between. The CDR3 covers 16 residues. CDR3 nucleotide sequence: TGTGCCAGCAGCTTGGGGGACACAACCTTAAATGAAAAACTGTTTTTT. Its translation is CASSLGDTTLNEKLFF.

This rearrangement joins TRBV20-1 to TRBJ1-1, with D maybe TRBD1 (5 bases). The CDR3 covers 11 residues. Germline V gene sequence: CDR1 DFQATT, CDR2 SNEGSKA (reference sequence). The CDR3 sequence: CGRTLNTEAFF. The DNA for the CDR3 is TGCGGAAGGACACTGAACACTGAAGCTTTCTTT.

The chain has TRBV2 and TRBJ1-6; no reliable D call. V lost 7 bases and J lost 12, with 10 bases in between. Germline V gene sequence: CDR1 SNHLY, CDR2 FYNNEI. The CDR3 consists of 11 residues. The CDR3 DNA sequence: TGTGCCAGCACCCCCCGGGGACCCCTCCACTTT. Encoded protein: CASTPRGPLHF.

The chain carries TRBV5-4 and TRBJ2-5; 7 bases agree with TRBD1. Germline V gene data show CDR1 as SGHNT and CDR2 as YYREEE (reference sequence). Germline trimming cut 5 bases from V and 5 bases from J; bases unmatched to any gene: 6. The CDR3 is made up of 13 amino acids. The CDR3 nucleotides read TGTGCCAGCAGGCTGACAGGGTCGGAGACCCAGTACTTC. Amino acids: CASRLTGSETQYF.

The chain joins TRBV7-9 to TRBJ2-3; TRBD2 aligns across 8 bases. Per germline, CDR1 SEHNR and CDR2 FQNEAQ (reference sequence). This CDR3 is 13 amino acids long. The junction had 4 bases not matched to a gene; V was cut back by 5 bases and J by 6 bases. CDR3 sequence reads: CASSASGGDTQYF. For the CDR3, the DNA is TGTGCCAGCAGCGCCTCGGGGGGGGATACGCAGTATTTT.

The genes are TRBV29-1 and TRBJ1-2; 8 positions match TRBD1. Per germline, CDR1 SQVTM and CDR2 ANQGSEA. With V trimmed by 7 bases and J by 10 bases, 11 bases remained unmatched. The CDR3 covers 12 residues. CDR3 DNA: TGCAGCGCTCTGTTTGGACAGGGCCTCTACACCTTC. The encoded protein is CSALFGQGLYTF. The full variable domain, its missing parts supplied by reference TRBV29-1 and TRBJ1-2, is SAVISQKPSRDICQRGTSLTIQCQVDSQVTMMFWYRQQPGQSLTLIATANQGSEATYESGFVIDKFPISRPNLTFSTLTVSNMSPEDSSIYLCSALFGQGLYTFGSGTRLTVV.

The chain couples TRBV6-6 to TRBJ1-3; TRBD1 matches 9 bases. Trimming cost V 4 bases and J 4 bases; bases outside gene matches: 8. CDR3 size: 16 residues. The V gene's germline CDR1 is MNHNY and CDR2 SVGAGI (reference sequence). The CDR3 bases are TGTGCCAGCAGTTCGGGACAGGGAAGACCAGGAAACACCATATATTTT. Translation: CASSSGQGRPGNTIYF.

This sequence joins TRBV19 and TRBJ1-5; 7 bases match TRBD1. The CDR3 sequence is 14 residues long. V lost 5 bases and J lost 2; bases outside the gene matches: 3. Germline-derived CDR1 and CDR2 are LNHDA and SQIVND (reference sequence). The CDR3 coding sequence is TGTGCCAGTAGTTTACAGGGGCGCAATCAGCCCCAGCATTTT. It codes for CASSLQGRNQPQHF. The full variable domain, its missing parts supplied by reference TRBV19 and TRBJ1-5, is DGGITQSPKYLFRKEGQNVTLSCEQNLNHDAMYWYRQDPGQGLRLIYYSQIVNDFQKGDIAEGYSVSREKKESFPLTVTSAQKNPTAFYLCASSLQGRNQPQHFGDGTRLSIL.